This T cell receptor (beta chain) comes out of a study of T cells in tuberculosis. The CDR3 runs to 16 residues. J was trimmed by 0 bases and V by 0 bases; bases with no gene match: 2. Germline assignment: CDR1 SGHRS and CDR2 YFSETQ. Cells were sorted from thawed PBMC rested overnight and stained with GMM-loaded CD1B tetramer, viability dye and anti-CD3. CD1B tetramers were loaded with Rhodococcus equi-derived C32 glucose monomycolate. Tetramer-sorted PBMC had been CD14 monocyte-depleted before freezing. Profiling relied on immunoSEQ multiplex PCR, and the TCRdb table lists in-frame clones only, not all of them. Of roughly 59,000 clones in the sample, 81% were seen once.

The sequence came from an adult woman with latent tuberculosis. The sequenced sample was CD1b-GMM tetramer-negative cells sorted from PBMCs. The J gene is TRBJ1-4, the V gene TRBV5-1; 7 nucleotides agree with TRBD1. CDR3 in amino acids: CASSLGDSATNEKLFF. CDR3 nucleotides: TGCGCCAGCAGCTTGGGGGACAGCGCAACTAATGAAAAACTGTTTTTT.